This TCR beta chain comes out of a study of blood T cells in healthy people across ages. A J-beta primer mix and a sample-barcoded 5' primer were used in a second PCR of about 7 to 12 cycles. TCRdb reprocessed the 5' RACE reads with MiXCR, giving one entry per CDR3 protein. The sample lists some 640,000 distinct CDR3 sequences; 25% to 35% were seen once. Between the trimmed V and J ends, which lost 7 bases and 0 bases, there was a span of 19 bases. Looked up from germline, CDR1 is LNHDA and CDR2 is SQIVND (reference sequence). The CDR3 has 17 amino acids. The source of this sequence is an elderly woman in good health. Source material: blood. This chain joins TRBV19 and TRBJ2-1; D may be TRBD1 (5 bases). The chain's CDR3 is CASTSRTGSSSYNEQFF. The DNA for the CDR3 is TGTGCCAGTACTTCCCGTACAGGATCTAGCTCCTACAATGAGCAGTTCTTC.